The clone carrying this T cell receptor beta chain appeared once. Other DNA sequences in the same sample also yield this CDR3. The sample is drawn from a study of blood T cell repertoires in COVID-19. Study context: The United States, Italy and Spain provided the acute and convalescent COVID-19 samples.

J gave up 0 bases and V 6 bases, and 7 bases lay outside the gene matches. CDR1 is KGHSH, CDR2 LQKENI, per germline. This CDR3 contains 15 residues. Sequenced by immunoSEQ multiplex PCR; TCRdb stores in-frame clones only, minus some. The sample holds 90,000 to 110,000 clones; approximately 80% are singletons and the top ten take under 40%. The sample taken for sequencing was peripheral blood. The TCR comes from an older man with acute or convalescent COVID-19. The chain recombines TRBV18 with TRBJ2-7, with 8 bases that match TRBD1. The chain's CDR3 is CASSPDRGSSYEQYF. The CDR3 bases are TGTGCCAGCTCCCCCGACAGGGGAAGCTCCTACGAGCAGTACTTC. Filled out from reference TRBV18 and TRBJ2-7, the complete variable domain reads NAGVMQNPRHLVRRRGQEARLRCSPMKGHSHVYWYRQLPEEGLKFMVYLQKENIIDESGMPKERFSAEFPKEGPSILRIQQVVRGDSAAYFCASSPDRGSSYEQYFGPGTRLTVT.